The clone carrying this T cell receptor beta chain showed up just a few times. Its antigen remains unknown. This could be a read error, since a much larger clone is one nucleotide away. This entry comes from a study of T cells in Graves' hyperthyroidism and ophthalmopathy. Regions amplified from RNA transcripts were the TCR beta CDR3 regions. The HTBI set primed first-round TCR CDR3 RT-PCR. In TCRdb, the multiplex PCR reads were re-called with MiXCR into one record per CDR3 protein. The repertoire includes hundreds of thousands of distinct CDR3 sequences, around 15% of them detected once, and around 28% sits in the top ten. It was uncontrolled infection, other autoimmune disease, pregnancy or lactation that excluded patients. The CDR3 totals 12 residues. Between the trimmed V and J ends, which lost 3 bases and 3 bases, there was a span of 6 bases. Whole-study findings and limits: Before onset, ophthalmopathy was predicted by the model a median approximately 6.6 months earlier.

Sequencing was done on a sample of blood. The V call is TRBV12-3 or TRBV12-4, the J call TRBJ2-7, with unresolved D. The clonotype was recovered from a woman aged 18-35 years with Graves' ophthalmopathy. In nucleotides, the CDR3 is TGTGCCAGCAGTTTTAACGGCTACGAGCAGTACTTC. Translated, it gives CASSFNGYEQYF.